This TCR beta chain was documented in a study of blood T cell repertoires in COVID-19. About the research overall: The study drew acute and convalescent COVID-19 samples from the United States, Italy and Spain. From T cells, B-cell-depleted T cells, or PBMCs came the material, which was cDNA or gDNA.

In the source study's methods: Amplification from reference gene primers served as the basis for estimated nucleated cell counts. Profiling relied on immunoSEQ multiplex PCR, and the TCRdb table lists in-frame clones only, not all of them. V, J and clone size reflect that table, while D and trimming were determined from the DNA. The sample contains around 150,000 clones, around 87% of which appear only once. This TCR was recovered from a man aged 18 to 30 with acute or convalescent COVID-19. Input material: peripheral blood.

The CDR3 DNA follows: TGTGCCAGCAGGACAGGGAATCTTAACTATGGCTACACCTTC. As protein: CASRTGNLNYGYTF. V usage is TRBV6-4 and J usage is TRBJ1-2; 7 positions match TRBD1. V shed 6 bases and J 1 base; nucleotides not matched to a gene: 5. The CDR3 has 14 residues. Per the germline V gene, CDR1 is MRHNA and CDR2 is SNTAGT.